Presented here are 15 T cell receptor beta chains from one specimen sequenced in a study of blood T cell repertoires in COVID-19 (dated by TCRdb to 2018 to 2021). Libraries were constructed by the immunoSEQ multiplex PCR assay. The table comes from immuneACCESS by way of TCRdb, which keeps in-frame sequences with V and J called. Part of the clones is missing from these tables; in studies checked, under half for an unresolved V gene and the rest for unknown reasons. The sample records approximately 54,000 clones, roughly 79% of which are singletons. 4% to 5.5% of the sample comes from the top ten. Sequencing input: peripheral blood. These receptor sequences come from a woman aged 60-70 years with acute or convalescent COVID-19.

The V call is TRBV28, the J call TRBJ2-7; 9 nucleotides line up with TRBD1. This CDR3 is built from 14 residues. V lost 4 bases to trimming and J lost 1 base; unmatched junction nucleotides: 2. Germline V gene lookup returns CDR1 MDHEN and CDR2 SYDVKM. CDR3 sequence (DNA): TGTGCCAGCAGTTACGGACAGGGGTCCTACGAGCAGTACTTC. This gives the protein CASSYGQGSYEQYF.

CDR3 residues: CASSEALMVGTSGNEQFF. CDR3 nucleotides: TGTGCCAGCAGTGAAGCGCTCATGGTTGGGACTAGTGGGAATGAGCAGTTCTTC. The V and J genes are TRBV2 and TRBJ2-1; 8 bases are a match to TRBD2. J lost 7 bases, V lost 0 bases, and 14 bases had no gene match. The CDR3 runs 18 residues. Germline V gene lookup returns CDR1 SNHLY and CDR2 FYNNEI. Together with reference TRBV2 and TRBJ2-1, the CDR3 gives the full variable domain: EPEVTQTPSHQVTQMGQEVILRCVPISNHLYFYWYRQILGQKVEFLVSFYNNEISEKSEIFDDQFSVERPDGSNFTLKIRSTKLEDSAMYFCASSEALMVGTSGNEQFFGPGTRLTVL.

The chain employs TRBV4-2 and TRBJ1-4, with D possibly matching TRBD1 (6 bases). Germline CDR1 reads LGHNA; CDR2 reads YNFKEQ. The V end was cut by 6 bases, the J end by 6 bases, with 17 bases between. The CDR3 spans 15 residues. CDR3 region: CASRRFGGADEKLFF. The CDR3 region has the DNA TGTGCCAGCAGACGCTTCGGGGGGGCGGATGAAAAACTGTTTTTT.

The genes are TRBV5-1 and TRBJ2-7, with a tentative D call TRBD1 (6 bases). The CDR3 extends over 13 amino acids. Germline CDR1 reads SGHRS; CDR2 reads YFSETQ. Trimming pared 5 bases from V and 3 bases from J, leaving 12 bases between. DNA for the CDR3: TGCGCCAGCAGACCGACAGGAGTCTACGAGCAGTACTTC. The encoded protein is CASRPTGVYEQYF.

Only a few counts were recorded for this clone. V usage is TRBV15 and J usage is TRBJ2-3, with D tentatively TRBD1 or TRBD2 (6 bases each). Germline V lookup: CDR1 LNHNV, CDR2 YYDKDF (reference sequence). The V and J ends lost 5 bases and 2 bases respectively, with 11 bases between them. The CDR3 contains 14 residues. This CDR3 is CATSGGGDTDTQYF. CDR3 nucleotides: TGTGCCACCAGCGGAGGGGGAGACACAGATACGCAGTATTTT.

This chain uses TRBV11-3 with TRBJ2-3; TRBD2 aligns across 9 bases. The CDR3 extends over 16 amino acids. Germline trimming cut 1 base from V and 4 bases from J; bases unmatched to any gene: 6. Per the germline V gene, CDR1 is SGHNT and CDR2 is YENEEA. The CDR3 nucleotides are TGTGCCAGCAGCTTAGGAGCGGGAGGTGTCCCAGATACGCAGTATTTT. Residues: CASSLGAGGVPDTQYF. Supplemented by reference TRBV11-3 and TRBJ2-3, the full variable domain reads EAGVVQSPRYKIIEKKQPVAFWCNPISGHNTLYWYLQNLGQGPELLIRYENEEAVDDSQLPKDRFSAERLKGVDSTLKIQPAELGDSAVYLCASSLGAGGVPDTQYFGPGTRLTVL.

The chain links TRBV5-1 to TRBJ2-3; TRBD2 aligns across 7 bases. The trim removed 0 bases at V and 0 bases at J, leaving 4 bases unmatched. This CDR3 contains 16 residues. Germline assignment: CDR1 SGHRS and CDR2 YFSETQ. Here the CDR3 reads CASSLGSSGSTDTQYF. In DNA, the CDR3 is TGCGCCAGCAGCTTGGGTTCTAGCGGAAGCACAGATACGCAGTATTTT.

The chain joins TRBV16 to TRBJ2-7; D remains ambiguous. The V gene's germline CDR1 is KGHSY and CDR2 FQNENV. V gave up 0 bases and J gave up 9 bases, with 18 bases separating them. This CDR3 spans 15 amino acids. DNA for the CDR3: TGTGCCAGCAGCCAATCCGTAGACTTATCGCGAGGGCAGTACTTC. Protein product: CASSQSVDLSRGQYF.

The V call is TRBV9, the J call TRBJ2-5; D is possibly TRBD1 (6 bases). The CDR3 is 16 residues long. V was trimmed by 0 bases and J by 5 bases, leaving 17 bases between them. Per the germline V gene, CDR1 is SGDLS and CDR2 is YYNGEE. The CDR3 sequence: CASSVAPRGFGETQYF. CDR3 nucleotide sequence: TGTGCCAGCAGCGTAGCTCCCAGGGGTTTTGGGGAGACCCAGTACTTC.

This rearrangement joins TRBV7-6 to TRBJ2-3; D may be TRBD2 (5 bases). CDR3 size: 15 residues. Trimming removed 2 bases at V and 1 base at J, with 10 bases between. Germline-derived CDR1 and CDR2 are SGHVS and FNYEAQ. The chain's CDR3 is CASSLSYGGTDTQYF. The CDR3 nucleotides are TGTGCCAGCAGCTTATCGTACGGGGGCACAGATACGCAGTATTTT.

The chain combines TRBV25-1 with TRBJ1-3; 7 nucleotides line up with TRBD1. V dropped 7 bases and J dropped 3; count of bases not matched to a gene: 6. Germline assignment: CDR1 MGHDK and CDR2 SYGVNS. This CDR3 has 14 residues. The CDR3 DNA follows: TGTGCCAGCACCGGACAGGTTATTGGAAACACCATATATTTT. Translation gives CASTGQVIGNTIYF.

The V and J genes are TRBV13 and TRBJ2-5; 8 bases align to TRBD1. This CDR3 contains 14 residues. CDR1 PRHDT and CDR2 FYEKMQ come from the germline V gene (reference sequence). V trimming: 5 bases; J trimming: 4 bases; junction bases outside the gene matches: 6. The DNA for the CDR3 is TGTGCCAGCAGCACTGGACAGGGCGCAGAGACCCAGTACTTC. Translated: CASSTGQGAETQYF.

J is TRBJ1-5 and V is TRBV30; no clear D gene. Germline V gene data show CDR1 as GTSNPN and CDR2 as SVGIG (reference sequence). This CDR3 comprises 15 residues. V was shortened by 1 base and J by 7 bases, with 17 bases between the two germline ends. CDR3 residues: CAWSGGAEGGQPQHF. In nucleotides, the CDR3 is TGTGCCTGGAGTGGGGGAGCGGAGGGAGGGCAGCCCCAGCATTTT.

This clone appeared a single time. The V call is TRBV2, the J call TRBJ2-3; perhaps TRBD1 as D (6 bases). Trimming removed 8 bases at V and 5 bases at J, with 20 bases between. From germline, CDR1 is SNHLY and CDR2 FYNNEI. This CDR3 contains 15 residues. The CDR3 bases are TGTGCCAGCCCGAGGCTGCATTCAGGGGAAGATACGCAGTATTTT. Protein product: CASPRLHSGEDTQYF.

The chain recombines TRBV6-5 with TRBJ1-1; tentative D call: TRBD1 (6 bases). CDR1 is MNHEY, CDR2 SVGAGI, per germline. CDR3 length: 15 residues. V was cut by 7 bases and J by 0 bases, with 15 bases left in between. The CDR3 is CASTKGGNLNTEAFF. The CDR3 DNA sequence: TGTGCCAGCACCAAAGGGGGAAATCTGAACACTGAAGCTTTCTTT.